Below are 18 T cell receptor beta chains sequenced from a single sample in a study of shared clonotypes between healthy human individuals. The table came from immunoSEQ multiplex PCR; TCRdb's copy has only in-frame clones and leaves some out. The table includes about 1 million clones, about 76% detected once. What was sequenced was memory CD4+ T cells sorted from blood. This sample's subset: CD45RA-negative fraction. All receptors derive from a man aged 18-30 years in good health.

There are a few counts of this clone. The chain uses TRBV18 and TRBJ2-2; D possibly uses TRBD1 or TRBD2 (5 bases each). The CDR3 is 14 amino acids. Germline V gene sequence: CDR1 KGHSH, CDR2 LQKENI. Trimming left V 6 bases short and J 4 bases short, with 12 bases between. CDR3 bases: TGTGCCAGCTCTCGGGCAGGGAGCACCGGGGAGCTGTTTTTT. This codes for CASSRAGSTGELFF.

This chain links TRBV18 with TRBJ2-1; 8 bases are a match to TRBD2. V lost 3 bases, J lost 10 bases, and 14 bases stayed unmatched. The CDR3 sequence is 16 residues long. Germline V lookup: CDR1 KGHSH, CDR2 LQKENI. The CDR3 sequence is CASSPNQRELQGEQFF. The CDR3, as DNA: TGTGCCAGCTCACCCAACCAGCGGGAGTTGCAAGGGGAGCAGTTCTTC.

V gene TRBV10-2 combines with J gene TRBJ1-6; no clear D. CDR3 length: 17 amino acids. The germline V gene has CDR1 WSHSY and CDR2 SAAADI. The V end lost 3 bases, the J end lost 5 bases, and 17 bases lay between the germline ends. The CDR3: CASSDRGSRVDNSPLHF. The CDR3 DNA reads TGCGCCAGCAGTGACAGAGGAAGCCGAGTCGATAATTCACCCCTCCACTTT.

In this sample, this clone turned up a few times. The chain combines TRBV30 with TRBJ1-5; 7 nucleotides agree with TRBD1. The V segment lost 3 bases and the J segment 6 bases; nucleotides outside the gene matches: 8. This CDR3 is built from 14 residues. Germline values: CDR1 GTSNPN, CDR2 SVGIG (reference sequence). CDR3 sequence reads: CAWREVGDSQPQHF. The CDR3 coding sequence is TGTGCCTGGAGGGAGGTAGGGGACAGTCAGCCCCAGCATTTT.

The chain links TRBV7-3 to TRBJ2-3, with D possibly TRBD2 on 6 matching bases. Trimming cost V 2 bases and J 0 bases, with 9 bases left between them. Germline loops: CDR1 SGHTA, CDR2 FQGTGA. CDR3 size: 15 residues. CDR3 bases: TGTGCCAGCAGCTTAGCGGGGCTTAGCACAGATACGCAGTATTTT. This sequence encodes CASSLAGLSTDTQYF.

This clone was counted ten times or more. CDR3 residues: CASSPSGGTRTDTQYF. The CDR3 DNA sequence: TGTGCCAGCAGCCCTAGCGGGGGGACAAGGACAGATACGCAGTATTTT. The rearrangement joins TRBV7-6 to TRBJ2-3; TRBD2 matches 11 bases. With V trimmed by 5 bases and J by 3 bases, 7 bases remained unmatched. Germline-derived CDR1 and CDR2 are SGHVS and FNYEAQ. The CDR3 is 16 amino acids. Filled out from reference TRBV7-6 and TRBJ2-3, the complete variable domain reads GAGVSQSPRYKVTKRGQDVALRCDPISGHVSLYWYRQALGQGPEFLTYFNYEAQQDKSGLPNDRFSAERPEGSISTLTIQRTEQRDSAMYRCASSPSGGTRTDTQYFGPGTRLTVL.

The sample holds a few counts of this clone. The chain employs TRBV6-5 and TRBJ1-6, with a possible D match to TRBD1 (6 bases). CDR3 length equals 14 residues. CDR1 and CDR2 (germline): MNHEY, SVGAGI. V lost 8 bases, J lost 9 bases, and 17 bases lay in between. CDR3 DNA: TGTGCCAGCGGGGGGGGCTTCACGGGTTCACCCCTCCACTTT. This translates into CASGGGFTGSPLHF.

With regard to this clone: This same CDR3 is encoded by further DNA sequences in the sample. This CDR3 reads CASRVDQETQYF. CDR3 nucleotide sequence: TGCGCCAGCAGGGTGGACCAAGAGACCCAGTACTTC. The rearrangement joins TRBV5-1 to TRBJ2-5; D remains unclear. CDR1 and CDR2 (germline): SGHRS, YFSETQ. The CDR3 loop spans 12 amino acids. V was trimmed by 5 bases and J by 0 bases, leaving 5 bases between them.

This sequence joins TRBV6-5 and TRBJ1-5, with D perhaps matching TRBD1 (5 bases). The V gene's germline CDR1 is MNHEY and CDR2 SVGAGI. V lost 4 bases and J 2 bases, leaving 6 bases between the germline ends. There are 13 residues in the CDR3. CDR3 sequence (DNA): TGTGCCAGCAGTTTCAGGGGCAATCAGCCCCAGCATTTT. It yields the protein CASSFRGNQPQHF.

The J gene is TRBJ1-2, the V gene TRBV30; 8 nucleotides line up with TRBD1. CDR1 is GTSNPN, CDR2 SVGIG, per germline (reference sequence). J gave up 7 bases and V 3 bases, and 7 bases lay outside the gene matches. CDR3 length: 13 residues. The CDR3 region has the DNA TGTGCCTGGAGCAGACAGGGGATGACTGGCTACACCTTC. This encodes CAWSRQGMTGYTF.

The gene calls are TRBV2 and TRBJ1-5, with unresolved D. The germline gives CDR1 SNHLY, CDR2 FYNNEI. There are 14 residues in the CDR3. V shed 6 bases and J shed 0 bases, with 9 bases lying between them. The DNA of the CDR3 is TGTGCCAGCAGGGGTGATTATAGCAATCAGCCCCAGCATTTT. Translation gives CASRGDYSNQPQHF.

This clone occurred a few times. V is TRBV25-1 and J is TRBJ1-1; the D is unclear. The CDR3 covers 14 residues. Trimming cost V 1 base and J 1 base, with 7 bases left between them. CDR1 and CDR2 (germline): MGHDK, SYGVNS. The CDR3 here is CASSELGQNTEAFF. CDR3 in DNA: TGTGCCAGCAGTGAATTGGGCCAGAACACTGAAGCTTTCTTT.

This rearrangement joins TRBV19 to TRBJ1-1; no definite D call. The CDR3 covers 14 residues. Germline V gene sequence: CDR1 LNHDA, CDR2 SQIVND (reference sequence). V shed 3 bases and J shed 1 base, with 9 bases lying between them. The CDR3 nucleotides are TGTGCCAGTAGTATTGGCAGCGGGAACACTGAAGCTTTCTTT. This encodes CASSIGSGNTEAFF.

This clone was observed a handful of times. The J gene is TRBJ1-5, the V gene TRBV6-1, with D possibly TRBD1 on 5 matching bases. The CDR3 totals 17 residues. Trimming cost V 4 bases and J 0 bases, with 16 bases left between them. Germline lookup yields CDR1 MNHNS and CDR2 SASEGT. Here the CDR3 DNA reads TGTGCCAGCAGTGGTGGACACGACAGTTATAGCAATCAGCCCCAGCATTTT. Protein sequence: CASSGGHDSYSNQPQHF.

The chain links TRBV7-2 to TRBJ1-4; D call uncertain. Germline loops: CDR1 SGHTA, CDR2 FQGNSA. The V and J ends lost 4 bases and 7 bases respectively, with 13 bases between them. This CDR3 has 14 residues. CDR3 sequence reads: CASSSRGGSEKLFF. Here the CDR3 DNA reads TGTGCCAGCAGCTCCCGAGGTGGAAGTGAAAAACTGTTTTTT.

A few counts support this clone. CDR3 in amino acids: CASSGGLEGNTIYF. In DNA form, the CDR3 reads TGTGCCAGCAGCGGGGGGCTAGAAGGAAACACCATATATTTT. The chain couples TRBV2 to TRBJ1-3; TRBD1 might be the D (6 bases). Trimming took 6 bases from V and 4 from J, leaving 13 bases between them. Looked up from germline, CDR1 is SNHLY and CDR2 is FYNNEI. This CDR3 comprises 14 residues. The variable domain in full, completed from reference TRBV2 and TRBJ1-3, reads EPEVTQTPSHQVTQMGQEVILRCVPISNHLYFYWYRQILGQKVEFLVSFYNNEISEKSEIFDDQFSVERPDGSNFTLKIRSTKLEDSAMYFCASSGGLEGNTIYFGEGSWLTVV.

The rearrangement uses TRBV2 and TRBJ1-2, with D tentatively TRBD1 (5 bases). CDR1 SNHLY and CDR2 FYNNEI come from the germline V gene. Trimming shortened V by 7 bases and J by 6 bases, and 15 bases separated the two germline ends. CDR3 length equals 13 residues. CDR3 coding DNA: TGTGCCAGCACCCCATTAGGGGCAGATGGCTACACCTTC. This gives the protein CASTPLGADGYTF.

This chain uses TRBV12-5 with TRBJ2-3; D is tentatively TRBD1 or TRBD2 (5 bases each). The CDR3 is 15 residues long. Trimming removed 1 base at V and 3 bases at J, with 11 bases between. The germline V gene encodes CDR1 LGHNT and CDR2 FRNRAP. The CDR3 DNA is TGTGCTAGTGGTTTGGGTCAGGGCGGGACAGATACGCAGTATTTT. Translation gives CASGLGQGGTDTQYF.